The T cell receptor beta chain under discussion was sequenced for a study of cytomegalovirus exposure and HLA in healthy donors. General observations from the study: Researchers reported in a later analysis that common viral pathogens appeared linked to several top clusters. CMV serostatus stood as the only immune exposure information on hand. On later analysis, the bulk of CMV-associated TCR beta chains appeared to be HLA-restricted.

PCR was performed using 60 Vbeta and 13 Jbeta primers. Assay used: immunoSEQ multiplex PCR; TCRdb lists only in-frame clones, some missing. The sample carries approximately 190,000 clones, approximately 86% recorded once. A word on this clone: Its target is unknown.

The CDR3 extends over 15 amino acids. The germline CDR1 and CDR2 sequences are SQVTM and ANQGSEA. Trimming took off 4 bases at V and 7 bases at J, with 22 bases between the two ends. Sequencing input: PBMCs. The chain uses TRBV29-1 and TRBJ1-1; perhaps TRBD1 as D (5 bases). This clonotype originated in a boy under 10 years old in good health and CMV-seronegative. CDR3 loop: CSVARRQGTLGEAFF. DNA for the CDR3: TGCAGCGTTGCTAGGCGGCAGGGCACCCTTGGTGAAGCTTTCTTT.